This paragraph reports one TCR beta chain. The antigen is undetermined. The source of the sample is a study of T cell responses to AZD1222 COVID-19 vaccine. Background on the study: Second-dose recipients at about 4 or about 12 weeks were treated as one pooled group. Study conclusions and caveats: Only a handful of AZD1222 recipients, several in all, had baseline seropositivity.

Measured with immunoSEQ multiplex PCR; TCRdb has only the in-frame clones, and not every one. Counted here are 110,000 to 150,000 clones, over 90% occurring once; the ten biggest clones make up about 5.1%. The CDR3 is made up of 15 amino acids. Germline V gene sequence: CDR1 LGHDT, CDR2 YNNKEL (reference sequence). V shed 1 base and J shed 7 bases, with 17 bases lying between them. This chain uses TRBV3-1 (or the pseudogene TRBV3-2) with TRBJ2-7, with D maybe TRBD2 (6 bases). The specimen was peripheral blood, collected on day 0 of AZD1222 vaccination. This TCR came from an adult in good health. The CDR3 DNA sequence: TGTGCCAGCAGCCAAGTCCCCGGGACGGCGGGGGAGCAGTACTTC. This gives the protein CASSQVPGTAGEQYF.